The 25 T cell receptor beta chains below come from one sample, sequenced in a study of OX40 agonist ivuxolimab in advanced cancers. Only in-frame clones appear in the TCRdb table, and some are missing; sequencing was by immunoSEQ multiplex PCR. The data contain 37,000 or so clones, approximately 90% of them seen just once; the ten biggest clones take up about 2.4%. The sequencing here drew on CD4+ or CD8+ T cells sorted from blood, taken in a trial of the OX40 agonist ivuxolimab. The source of these receptors is an adult with an advanced solid tumor such as melanoma, head and neck, liver or kidney cancer.

The V call is TRBV18, the J call TRBJ1-5; D not certain. Germline CDR1 KGHSH, CDR2 LQKENI. The CDR3 is 14 amino acids. Trimming took 2 bases from V and 10 from J, leaving 15 bases between them. The CDR3 DNA reads TGTGCCAGCTCACCAGAGGGTGCGGCATCTCCCCAGCATTTT. Translation gives CASSPEGAASPQHF.

The genes are TRBV19 and TRBJ1-1, with no clear D. This CDR3 has 13 residues. Germline V CDR1 and CDR2: LNHDA, SQIVND (reference sequence). V was shortened by 6 bases and J by 3 bases, with 11 bases between the two germline ends. The CDR3 coding sequence is TGTGCCAGTAGGACAAAGAGGGACACTGAAGCTTTCTTT. It is translated as CASRTKRDTEAFF.

The chain recombines TRBV11-2 with TRBJ2-3; D not resolved. This CDR3 contains 12 residues. Trimming took off 1 base at V and 4 bases at J, with 3 bases between the two ends. CDR1 SGHAT and CDR2 FQNNGV come from the germline V gene. The CDR3 sequence: CASSLGPDTQYF. The CDR3 coding sequence is TGTGCCAGCAGCTTAGGACCAGATACGCAGTATTTT.

This clone came up a few times. This chain links TRBV4-3 with TRBJ1-3; no firm D call. Germline CDR1 LGHNA, CDR2 YSLEER. The germline V and J ends were trimmed by 2 bases and 0 bases, with 11 bases remaining between them. The CDR3 loop spans 16 amino acids. Here the CDR3 reads CASSQILGYSGNTIYF. DNA for the CDR3: TGCGCCAGCAGCCAAATCTTAGGGTACTCTGGAAACACCATATATTTT.

The chain recombines TRBV12-2 with TRBJ2-3; TRBD2, as called in the table, went unchecked against the DNA. TRBV12-2 is an annotated pseudogene. This CDR3 has 17 amino acids. The CDR3 region has the DNA TGTGCAAGTCGCCCAGAGGGGTGCGGGGGGGACACAGATACGCAGTATTTT. This sequence encodes CASRPEGCGGDTDTQYF.

V gene TRBV2 combines with J gene TRBJ1-1, with D possibly matching TRBD1 (5 bases). The V end lost 6 bases, the J end lost 8 bases, and 16 bases lay between the germline ends. The CDR3 totals 13 residues. Per the germline V gene, CDR1 is SNHLY and CDR2 is FYNNEI. CDR3 sequence (DNA): TGTGCCAGCAGATCTCCCGGGACGCCCGAAGCTTTCTTT. It yields the protein CASRSPGTPEAFF.

This clone was seen once. This chain connects TRBV6-6 to TRBJ2-6; D is ambiguous. This CDR3 is 16 amino acids long. V lost 0 bases and J lost 2, with 8 bases in between. Germline values: CDR1 MNHNY, CDR2 SVGAGI (reference sequence). CDR3: CASSYSDPPGANVLTF. The CDR3 region has the DNA TGTGCCAGCAGTTACTCGGACCCACCTGGGGCCAACGTCCTGACTTTC.

The chain recombines TRBV7-9 with TRBJ2-5; D remains unclear. Deletions cut 4 bases from V and 2 bases from J, with 14 bases between. CDR1 and CDR2 from the germline V gene are SEHNR and FQNEAQ (reference sequence). The CDR3 sequence is 15 residues long. CDR3 amino acids: CASSSLLVEQETQYF. CDR3 sequence (DNA): TGTGCCAGCAGCTCTCTTCTAGTAGAGCAAGAGACCCAGTACTTC.

The CDR3 spells CASRKRGTGELFF. DNA for the CDR3: TGTGCCAGTAGAAAAAGGGGCACCGGGGAGCTGTTTTTT. V gene TRBV19 combines with J gene TRBJ2-2; possibly TRBD1 for D (5 bases). The CDR3 length is 13 residues. Germline lookup yields CDR1 LNHDA and CDR2 SQIVND (reference sequence). The V end lost 6 bases, the J end lost 4 bases, and 9 bases lay between the germline ends. The full variable domain, with the rest looked up from reference TRBV19 and TRBJ2-2, is DGGITQSPKYLFRKEGQNVTLSCEQNLNHDAMYWYRQDPGQGLRLIYYSQIVNDFQKGDIAEGYSVSREKKESFPLTVTSAQKNPTAFYLCASRKRGTGELFFGEGSRLTVL.

This chain connects TRBV5-5 to TRBJ1-2; 10 bases match TRBD1. V gave up 3 bases and J gave up 7 bases; unmatched junction bases: 6. The CDR3 is 14 residues long. CDR1 and CDR2 from the germline V gene are SGHKS and YYEKEE (reference sequence). The DNA for the CDR3 is TGTGCCAGCAGCTCTTTTGGGGACAGGGGTGGCTACACCTTC. It yields the protein CASSSFGDRGGYTF.

V gene TRBV7-8 combines with J gene TRBJ2-5; D not certain. TRBJ2-7 explains the end of the DNA better; the J call may be wrong. Germline values: CDR1 SGHVS, CDR2 FQNEAQ. The CDR3 sequence is 14 residues long. The DNA for the CDR3 is TGTGCCAGCAGCTTTGATCCGGCAGGTTACGAGCAGTACTTC. Translated: CASSFDPAGYEQYF.

The chain combines TRBV5-1 with TRBJ2-2, with D perhaps matching TRBD1 or TRBD2 (6 bases each). Germline assignment: CDR1 SGHRS and CDR2 YFSETQ. The CDR3 runs to 17 residues. The V and J ends lost 3 bases and 6 bases respectively, with 21 bases between them. The CDR3: CASSSFRGAGIAGELFF. For the CDR3, the DNA is TGCGCCAGCAGCTCTTTTAGGGGGGCCGGGATCGCCGGGGAGCTGTTTTTT.

The chain has TRBV5-1 and TRBJ1-1; 7 nucleotides line up with TRBD1. The germline V gene encodes CDR1 SGHRS and CDR2 YFSETQ. This CDR3 contains 15 residues. The V and J ends lost 4 bases and 3 bases, in that order; junction bases with no gene match: 9. The CDR3, as DNA: TGCGCCAGCAGCCCATACCGGGACAGAGACACTGAAGCTTTCTTT. Encoded protein: CASSPYRDRDTEAFF.

The genes are TRBV9 and TRBJ2-3; either TRBD1 or TRBD2 may fit D (5 bases each). Trimming removed 6 bases from V and 6 bases from J, with 17 bases in between. The CDR3 length is 14 residues. Looked up from germline, CDR1 is SGDLS and CDR2 is YYNGEE. CDR3 nucleotide sequence: TGTGCCAGCAATTTGATGGGGGATCGGGATACGCAGTATTTT. Translated, it gives CASNLMGDRDTQYF.

This clone has just a few counts. The chain combines TRBV7-9 with TRBJ2-7, with D hard to call. Looked up from germline, CDR1 is SEHNR and CDR2 is FQNEAQ (reference sequence). V was shortened by 4 bases and J by 1 base, with 11 bases between the two germline ends. The CDR3 sequence is 14 residues long. For the CDR3, the DNA is TGTGCCAGCAGCTCGCTAAACCCTTCCTACGAGCAGTACTTC. Encoded protein: CASSSLNPSYEQYF.

This clone was counted once. The genes are TRBV2 and TRBJ2-5; 7 bases are a match to TRBD2. Germline CDR1 is SNHLY and CDR2 is FYNNEI. CDR3 length: 13 amino acids. Trimming at V came to 10 bases and at J to 4 bases, leaving 9 bases not matched to a gene. The CDR3 sequence: CATESGVGETQYF. CDR3 DNA sequence: TGTGCCACCGAGAGCGGGGTTGGAGAGACCCAGTACTTC.

The chain recombines TRBV5-1 with TRBJ2-7; possibly TRBD1 for D (6 bases). Trimming removed 4 bases at V and 8 bases at J, with 13 bases between. This CDR3 has 12 amino acids. Germline loops: CDR1 SGHRS, CDR2 YFSETQ. The DNA of the CDR3 is TGCGCCAGCAGCCTGGACAGCGGTAAGCAGTACTTC. It yields the protein CASSLDSGKQYF.

The CDR3 region is CASSTGGRYEQYF. DNA of the CDR3: TGTGCCAGCAGCACAGGGGGCCGGTACGAGCAGTACTTC. V is TRBV7-6 and J is TRBJ2-7; the match to TRBD1 covers 9 bases. CDR3 size: 13 residues. V shed 5 bases and J 4 bases; nucleotides not matched to a gene: 3. The V gene's germline CDR1 is SGHVS and CDR2 FNYEAQ.

CDR3 amino acids: CASSRQGRNEKLFF. The CDR3 DNA sequence: TGTGCCAGCAGTAGACAGGGGCGTAATGAAAAACTGTTTTTT. The chain carries TRBV2 and TRBJ1-4; TRBD1 matches 8 bases. The CDR3 runs to 14 residues. From germline, CDR1 is SNHLY and CDR2 FYNNEI. J lost 4 bases, V lost 5 bases, and 3 bases had no gene match.

The rearrangement uses TRBV12-1 and TRBJ2-4; whether TRBD2, the table's D call, matches the DNA was not checked. TRBV12-1 is described as a pseudogene. This CDR3 region has 15 residues. The CDR3 nucleotides read TGTGCCAGCAGCTTGATGGGCAGAGAGGGAAACATTCAGTACTTC. This encodes CASSLMGREGNIQYF.

The V gene is TRBV4-1, the J gene TRBJ2-3, with 8 nucleotides matching TRBD1. The CDR3 loop spans 15 amino acids. Germline V gene sequence: CDR1 MGHRA, CDR2 YSYEKL. Germline trimming cut 4 bases from V and 5 bases from J; bases unmatched to any gene: 8. CDR3 in DNA: TGCGCCAGCAGCCGGGGGGCCGACAGGGGAGATACGCAGTATTTT. As protein: CASSRGADRGDTQYF.

This CDR3 is CATSPSRELRYEQYF. CDR3 in DNA: TGTGCCACCAGCCCCAGTCGAGAACTAAGATACGAGCAGTACTTC. The chain joins TRBV15 to TRBJ2-7; D unresolved. The length of the CDR3 is 15 residues. The V end was cut by 5 bases, the J end by 4 bases, with 18 bases between. Germline V gene data show CDR1 as LNHNV and CDR2 as YYDKDF (reference sequence).

The genes are TRBV6-1 and TRBJ2-7, with TRBD1 matching 7 bases. The CDR3 covers 12 residues. V shed 4 bases, J shed 3 bases, and the junction held 0 bases outside the gene matches. Germline V gene data show CDR1 as MNHNS and CDR2 as SASEGT. The CDR3 coding sequence is TGTGCCAGCAGTGGACAGGGCTACGAGCAGTACTTC. Amino acids: CASSGQGYEQYF.

V is TRBV5-1 and J is TRBJ2-5; TRBD2 might be the D (5 bases). The CDR3 sequence is 14 residues long. The germline V and J ends were trimmed by 2 bases and 1 base, with 9 bases remaining between them. Germline values: CDR1 SGHRS, CDR2 YFSETQ. The CDR3 nucleotides are TGCGCCAGCAGCTTACTTAGCGCCCAAGAGACCCAGTACTTC. This encodes CASSLLSAQETQYF.

The V gene is TRBV5-1, the J gene TRBJ1-4; TRBD1 matches 11 bases. The CDR3 has 16 amino acids. Germline assignment: CDR1 SGHRS and CDR2 YFSETQ. V gave up 4 bases and J gave up 6 bases; unmatched junction bases: 8. The CDR3 DNA sequence: TGCGCCAGCAGCAAGGGACAGGGGGTTAGTCATGAAAAACTGTTTTTT. This sequence encodes CASSKGQGVSHEKLFF.